Listed here are 8 T cell receptor beta chains from one sample, sequenced in a study of blood T cells in healthy people across ages. It was with a sample-barcoded 5' primer and a J-beta primer mix that a second PCR of about 6 to 12 cycles was run. TCRdb fed the 5' RACE reads into MiXCR, producing one record per CDR3 protein. The sample carries 550,000 to 600,000 distinct CDR3 sequences, 27% recorded once. What was sequenced was blood. These receptors all stem from a woman in her 70s in good health.

V is TRBV18 and J is TRBJ1-4; 7 positions agree with TRBD1. In germline, CDR1 is KGHSH, CDR2 LQKENI. The CDR3 loop spans 15 amino acids. V was clipped by 3 bases and J by 6 bases; unmatched bases: 7. CDR3 DNA: TGTGCCAGCTCACCGGGGACAGATAACTATGAAAAACTGTTTTTT. Translation gives CASSPGTDNYEKLFF. The full variable domain, completed using reference TRBV18 and TRBJ1-4, is NAGVMQNPRHLVRRRGQEARLRCSPMKGHSHVYWYRQLPEEGLKFMVYLQKENIIDESGMPKERFSAEFPKEGPSILRIQQVVRGDSAAYFCASSPGTDNYEKLFFGSGTQLSVL.

This clonotype was seen a handful of times. V is TRBV5-1 and J is TRBJ2-2, with TRBD1 identical over 8 bases. Germline lookup yields CDR1 SGHRS and CDR2 YFSETQ. This CDR3 comprises 16 residues. J was trimmed by 4 bases and V by 4 bases; bases with no gene match: 9. The CDR3 protein is CASSHPDRGPTGELFF. DNA for the CDR3: TGCGCCAGCAGCCATCCTGACAGGGGTCCCACCGGGGAGCTGTTTTTT.

J is TRBJ2-5 and V is TRBV10-3; D unresolved. The J call may be wrong; the DNA end is better matched by TRBJ2-7. Per germline, CDR1 ENHRY and CDR2 SYGVKD. This CDR3 comprises 12 residues. The CDR3 loop reads CAISESDYEQYF. The CDR3 DNA sequence: TGTGCCATCAGTGAGTCAGACTACGAGCAGTACTTC.

The rearrangement uses TRBV20-1 and TRBJ2-4; 7 bases are a match to TRBD2. V dropped 5 bases and J dropped 0; count of bases not matched to a gene: 4. The germline V gene encodes CDR1 DFQATT and CDR2 SNEGSKA (reference sequence). The CDR3 length is 14 residues. The CDR3 spells CSAASGLAKNIQYF. CDR3 DNA: TGCAGTGCTGCTAGCGGACTAGCCAAAAACATTCAGTACTTC.

The rearrangement joins TRBV9 to TRBJ2-1, with D maybe TRBD1 (6 bases). V lost 0 bases and J 6 bases, leaving 16 bases between the germline ends. The CDR3 extends over 16 amino acids. Germline-derived CDR1 and CDR2 are SGDLS and YYNGEE. The CDR3 DNA sequence: TGTGCCAGCAGCGTAGCTGACAACTACAGGGTCAATGAGCAGTTCTTC. Translated: CASSVADNYRVNEQFF.

The DNA for the CDR3 is TGTGCCAGCAGCGCCCAGGGGACGGAACAGCCCCAGCATTTT. Its translation: CASSAQGTEQPQHF. The chain links TRBV7-2 to TRBJ1-5; D may be TRBD1 (6 bases). Germline V gives CDR1 SGHTA, CDR2 FQGNSA. This CDR3 is 14 amino acids long. The germline V and J ends were trimmed by 5 bases and 7 bases, with 15 bases remaining between them.

The table lists this clonotype with a few counts. One junction end disagrees with the germline gene, perhaps due to a read error. This chain joins TRBV24-1 and TRBJ2-5; perhaps TRBD2 as D (7 bases). The CDR3 contains 13 residues. CDR1 KGHDR and CDR2 SFDVKD come from the germline V gene. CDR3: CATSDRPQGREFF. DNA of the CDR3: TGTGCCACCAGTGATCGGCCTCAGGGGAGGGAGTTCTTC.

The chain employs TRBV7-2 and TRBJ2-3; D is tentatively TRBD1 or TRBD2 (6 bases each). V was shortened by 7 bases and J by 2 bases, with 19 bases between the two germline ends. The CDR3 has 16 amino acids. Per germline, CDR1 SGHTA and CDR2 FQGNSA. Here the CDR3 DNA reads TGTGCCAGCACTCATGAATCGGGGGCCCCCACAGATACGCAGTATTTT. Its protein is CASTHESGAPTDTQYF.